The TCR beta chain described here comes from a study of T-cell memory formation after mild COVID-19. Study-wide findings and caveats: The study detected some responding clones in pre-infection memory, suggesting cross-reactive memory joined.

TCRdb called the 5' RACE reads again in MiXCR, with one record for every CDR3 protein. Of fewer than 60,000 distinct CDR3 sequences listed, 27% are singletons. The CDR3 is 12 amino acids. CDR1 is DFQATT, CDR2 SNEGSKA, per germline (reference sequence). V shed 4 bases and J shed 4 bases, with 8 bases lying between them. Concerning this clonotype itself: Antigen: not known.

The chain has TRBV20-1 and TRBJ2-1, with no clear D. Sequenced sample: PBMCs or a T cell subset sorted from them (not recorded which). The TCR was taken from a man between 18 and 29 years old who had mild COVID-19 (a few samples of this study predate the infection). Cell type and time point are not known. The CDR3: CSATDGYNEQFF. The CDR3, as DNA: TGCAGTGCTACGGACGGATACAATGAGCAGTTCTTC.